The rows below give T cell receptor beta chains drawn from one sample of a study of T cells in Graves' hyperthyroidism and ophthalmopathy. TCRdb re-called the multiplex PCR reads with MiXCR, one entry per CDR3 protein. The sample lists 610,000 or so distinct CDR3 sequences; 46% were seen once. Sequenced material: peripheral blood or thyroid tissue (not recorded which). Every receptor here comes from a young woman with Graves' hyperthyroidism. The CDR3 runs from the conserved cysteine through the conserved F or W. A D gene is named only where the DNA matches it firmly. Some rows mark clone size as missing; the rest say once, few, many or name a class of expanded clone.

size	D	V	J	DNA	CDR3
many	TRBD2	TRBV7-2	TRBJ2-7	TGTGCCAGCAGCTTAGGGGGGGGGTTCAGAACTGCCTACGAGCAGTACTTC	CASSLGGGFRTAYEQYF
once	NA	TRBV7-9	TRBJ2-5	TGTGCCTGCAAGCCGCGTCGGAACAGGGATGGGGAGACCCAGTACTTC	CACKPRRNRDGETQYF
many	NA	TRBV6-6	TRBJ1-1	TGTGCCAGCAGTGAAGGCAAGGGTATGAACACTGAAGCTTTCTTT	CASSEGKGMNTEAFF
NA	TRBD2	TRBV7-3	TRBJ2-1	TGTGCCAGCAGCTTACTAGCGGGATTCCGCAATGAGCAGTTCTTC	CASSLLAGFRNEQFF
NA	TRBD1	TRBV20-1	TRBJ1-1	TGCAGTGCTAGTGGGACAGGGGGCATGAACACTGAAGCTTTCTTT	CSASGTGGMNTEAFF
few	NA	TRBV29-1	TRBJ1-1	TGCAGCGTTGAAGATCGGGGTATGAACACTGAAGCTTTCTTT	CSVEDRGMNTEAFF
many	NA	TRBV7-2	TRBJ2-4	TGTGCCAGCAGCCTTACACTGGCCAAAAACATTCAGTACTTC	CASSLTLAKNIQYF
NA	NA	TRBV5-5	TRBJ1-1	TGTGCCAGCAGCTACCTTTCTGACACTGAAGCTTTCTTT	CASSYLSDTEAFF
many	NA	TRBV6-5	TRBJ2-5	TGTGCCAGCAGTTACTCAACGAGTATATACATCGAAGAGACCCAGTACTTC	CASSYSTSIYIEETQYF
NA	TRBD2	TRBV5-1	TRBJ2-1	TGCGCCAGCAGCGCTTCTAGCGGGAGGGCTCAATGGGGGCAGTTCTTC	CASSASSGRAQWGQFF
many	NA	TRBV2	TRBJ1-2	TGTGCCAGCAGTCACTCAGGCGGCTACACCTTC	CASSHSGGYTF
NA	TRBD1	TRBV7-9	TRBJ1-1	TGCGTCAGCAGCGGTTCGACAGGGGCCGTGGGAAGCACTGAAGCTTTCTTT	CVSSGSTGAVGSTEAFF
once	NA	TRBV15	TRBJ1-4	TGTGCCACCAGCAGAGACAGGGGTTTTAATGAAAAACTGTTTTTT	CATSRDRGFNEKLFF
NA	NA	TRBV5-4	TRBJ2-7	TGTGCCAGCAGCCGGCCTCCGGGGGAGCAGTACTTC	CASSRPPGEQYF
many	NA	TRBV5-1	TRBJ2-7	TGCGCCAGCAGCCGCGGGACTCCCGACGAGCAGTACTTC	CASSRGTPDEQYF
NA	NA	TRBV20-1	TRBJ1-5	TGCAGTGCTAGAACGGGCCGGGGTCAGCCCCAGCATTTT	CSARTGRGQPQHF
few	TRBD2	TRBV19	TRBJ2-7	TGTGCCTGGACGGGTCTAGCGGGAGGAACCGTCGGGGACGAGCAGTACTTC	CAWTGLAGGTVGDEQYF
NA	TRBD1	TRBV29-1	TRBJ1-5	TGCAGCGTAGGACAGGGGAGATGGATGGTCAATCAGCCCCAGCATTTT	CSVGQGRWMVNQPQHF
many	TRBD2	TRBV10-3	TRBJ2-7	TGTGCCTCACTAGCGGGAGAAGAGATGTACGAGCAGTACTTC	CASLAGEEMYEQYF
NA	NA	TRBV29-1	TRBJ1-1	TGCAGCTCCTGGCAGAGGAACACTGAAGCTTTCTTT	CSSWQRNTEAFF
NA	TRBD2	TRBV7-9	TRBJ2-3	TGTGCCAGCAGCTCGCGGGAGACTAGCACAGATACGCAGTATTTT	CASSSRETSTDTQYF
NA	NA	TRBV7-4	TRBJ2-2	TGTGCCAGCAGCGTAGGAGGACAGAACACCGGGGAGCTGTTTTTT	CASSVGGQNTGELFF